The 32 T cell receptor beta chains in this list originate from one sample, sequenced in a study of blood T cells in healthy people across ages. A sample-barcoded 5' primer and a J-beta primer mix were used in a second PCR of roughly 6 to 11 cycles. In TCRdb, the 5' RACE reads were re-called with MiXCR into one record per CDR3 protein. The sample holds more than 800,000 distinct CDR3 sequences, roughly 26% seen once. Material for sequencing was blood. The receptors come from a woman older than 75 in good health.

This clonotype showed up just a few times. The V gene is TRBV20-1, the J gene TRBJ2-6; TRBD1 aligns across 9 bases. The CDR3 runs 19 residues. Germline CDR1 DFQATT, CDR2 SNEGSKA (reference sequence). The J segment lost 0 bases and the V segment lost 1 base, leaving 10 bases of the junction unmatched. This CDR3 reads CSARGGGQGLISGANVLTF. The CDR3 nucleotides are TGCAGTGCTAGAGGGGGGGGACAGGGTCTTATCTCTGGGGCCAACGTCCTGACTTTC.

The chain carries TRBV2 and TRBJ1-4, with TRBD1 identical over 7 bases. The CDR3 is made up of 10 amino acids. The germline gives CDR1 SNHLY, CDR2 FYNNEI. The CDR3 DNA reads as TGTACCCAGGGGGGGGAAAAACTGTTTTTT. Its translation is CTQGGEKLFF.

The gene calls are TRBV12-3 or TRBV12-4 and TRBJ2-3; 7 bases match TRBD2. The CDR3 covers 15 residues. J gave up 0 bases and V 5 bases, and 5 bases lay outside the gene matches. Written as DNA, the CDR3 is TGTGCCAGCAGTATCCTAGCGGTGAGCACAGATACGCAGTATTTT. It translates to CASSILAVSTDTQYF.

This rearrangement joins TRBV3-1 to TRBJ2-2, with D uncertain. Trimming left V 0 bases short and J 6 bases short, with 8 bases between. The germline CDR1 and CDR2 sequences are LGHDT and YNNKEL (reference sequence). The CDR3 runs 14 residues. The CDR3 DNA reads TGTGCCAGCAGCCAAGACAGTTCACCCGGGGAGCTGTTTTTT. Encoded protein: CASSQDSSPGELFF.

As to this clonotype: The junction and the germline gene differ at one end; a read error may be behind it. V is TRBV5-1 and J is TRBJ1-6; D might be TRBD1 (5 bases). The germline gives CDR1 SGHRS, CDR2 YFSETQ. The CDR3 consists of 15 residues. CDR3 sequence: CASSPWDQQSSPPHF. The CDR3 coding sequence is TGCGCCAGCAGCCCCTGGGACCAGCAGAGCTCACCCCCCCACTTT.

About this clonotype itself: This may stem from a read error, because a much larger clone lies one nucleotide away. CDR3 nucleotide sequence: TGTGCCAGCAAGAGTTACCGCTATGGCTACACCTTC. This sequence encodes CASKSYRYGYTF. The rearrangement links TRBV6-2 or TRBV6-3 to TRBJ1-2; D not certain. Germline CDR1 MNHEY, CDR2 SVGEGT. V was clipped by 7 bases and J by 4 bases, with 10 bases between them. This CDR3 has 12 residues.

A few counts support this clonotype. One base away lies a much larger clone, so this may be a sequencing read error. The rearrangement links TRBV5-6 to TRBJ2-1, with D possibly TRBD2 on 5 matching bases. The CDR3 totals 15 residues. Germline assignment: CDR1 SGHDT and CDR2 YYEEEE. Trimming removed 4 bases from V and 0 bases from J, with 11 bases in between. The CDR3 here is CASSVAHRSYNEQFF. Here the CDR3 DNA reads TGTGCCAGCAGCGTAGCGCACCGCTCCTACAATGAGCAGTTCTTC.

The rearrangement links TRBV4-1 to TRBJ1-2, with 9 bases identical to TRBD1. The CDR3 consists of 17 residues. The germline gives CDR1 MGHRA, CDR2 YSYEKL. Trimming removed 2 bases from V and 3 bases from J; junction bases left unmatched: 10. CDR3 sequence (DNA): TGCGCCAGCAGCCAACATGCCCGGGACAGGGCTCACTATGGCTACACCTTC. It codes for CASSQHARDRAHYGYTF.

The rearrangement joins TRBV12-3 or TRBV12-4 to TRBJ2-3, with D maybe TRBD1 (6 bases). The V end lost 8 bases, the J end lost 11 bases, and 26 bases lay between the germline ends. The CDR3 runs 15 residues. CDR3 nucleotides: TGTGCCAGCGGCCCAGACAGGCTGAGCACAGATGTGCAGTATTTT. Its translation is CASGPDRLSTDVQYF.

The rearrangement joins TRBV20-1 to TRBJ1-1; D unclear. The V end was cut by 4 bases, the J end by 5 bases, with 8 bases between. Germline CDR1 reads DFQATT; CDR2 reads SNEGSKA (reference sequence). This CDR3 has 11 amino acids. CDR3 protein: CSATSQTEAFF. The CDR3 region has the DNA TGCAGTGCTACCTCTCAGACTGAAGCTTTCTTT.

This clonotype was counted many times. This chain connects TRBV4-2 to TRBJ2-1; D might be TRBD2 (6 bases). The CDR3 is made up of 15 amino acids. V was clipped by 4 bases and J by 8 bases, with 18 bases between them. Germline loops: CDR1 LGHNA, CDR2 YNFKEQ. In DNA form, the CDR3 reads TGTGCCAGCAGCCCGCGGGGTGCCGGGTTGGATGAGCAGTTCTTC. Translating it yields CASSPRGAGLDEQFF.

The V and J genes are TRBV15 and TRBJ2-1; 8 nucleotides align to TRBD1. In germline, CDR1 is LNHNV, CDR2 YYDKDF (reference sequence). The CDR3 spans 15 residues. Trimming at V came to 1 base and at J to 5 bases, leaving 4 bases not matched to a gene. The CDR3, as DNA: TGTGCCACCAGCAGAGGACAGGGGAAGGACAATGAGCAGTTCTTC. As protein: CATSRGQGKDNEQFF.

The gene calls are TRBV4-2 and TRBJ1-5, with 10 bases that match TRBD1. This CDR3 region has 17 residues. CDR1 is LGHNA and CDR2 is YNFKEQ in the germline V gene. Unmatched junction bases numbered 5, after V lost 1 base and J lost 2 bases. DNA of the CDR3: TGTGCCAGCAGCCAAGTGGGGACAGGGGAAGGCAATCAGCCCCAGCATTTT. It codes for CASSQVGTGEGNQPQHF.

The genes are TRBV6-5 and TRBJ1-1; D ambiguous. V lost 2 bases and J lost 4, with 8 bases in between. The germline gives CDR1 MNHEY, CDR2 SVGAGI. This CDR3 is 13 amino acids long. CDR3 bases: TGTGCCAGCAGTTACGATTTAGGCACTGAAGCTTTCTTT. It translates to CASSYDLGTEAFF.

The V gene is TRBV7-2, the J gene TRBJ2-1; D unresolved. V gave up 2 bases and J gave up 7 bases, with 6 bases separating them. Per germline, CDR1 SGHTA and CDR2 FQGNSA. There are 12 residues in the CDR3. Here the CDR3 reads CTSSLRGNEQFF. The CDR3 DNA follows: TGTACCAGCAGCTTACGAGGTAATGAGCAGTTCTTC.

This clonotype has at least ten counts. This CDR3 is CASSSPHSGGSETQYF. CDR3 DNA: TGTGCCAGCAGTTCCCCCCATAGCGGGGGGTCAGAGACCCAGTACTTC. The chain carries TRBV6-2 or TRBV6-3 and TRBJ2-5; the match to TRBD2 covers 10 bases. The CDR3 spans 16 residues. Germline-derived CDR1 and CDR2 are MNHEY and SVGEGT. V shed 4 bases and J 4 bases; nucleotides not matched to a gene: 9.

This clonotype was seen repeatedly, ten times or more. V is TRBV7-2 and J is TRBJ2-3, with 9 bases identical to TRBD2. CDR1 SGHTA and CDR2 FQGNSA come from the germline V gene. This CDR3 contains 16 residues. The junction had 6 bases not matched to a gene; V was cut back by 1 base and J by 4 bases. DNA of the CDR3: TGTGCCAGCAGCTTAGGTACTAGCGGGCAGCCAGATACGCAGTATTTT. Translation: CASSLGTSGQPDTQYF. Together with reference TRBV7-2 and TRBJ2-3, the CDR3 gives the full variable domain: GAGVSQSPSNKVTEKGKDVELRCDPISGHTALYWYRQSLGQGLEFLIYFQGNSAPDKSGLPSDRFSAERTGGSVSTLTIQRTQQEDSAVYLCASSLGTSGQPDTQYFGPGTRLTVL.

This clonotype was picked up many times. The V gene is TRBV20-1, the J gene TRBJ2-1; D is possibly TRBD2 (5 bases). CDR3 length: 14 amino acids. V was clipped by 2 bases and J by 8 bases, with 16 bases between them. Germline CDR1 reads DFQATT; CDR2 reads SNEGSKA (reference sequence). The chain's CDR3 is CSARPRTGWHEQFF. CDR3 DNA sequence: TGCAGTGCTAGACCCAGGACGGGGTGGCATGAGCAGTTCTTC.

With regard to this clonotype: A read error may explain this, as a much larger clone is one base away. This chain uses TRBV6-2 or TRBV6-3 with TRBJ2-7; 7 nucleotides line up with TRBD1. CDR1 MNHEY and CDR2 SVGEGT come from the germline V gene. This CDR3 has 14 residues. V was clipped by 8 bases and J by 0 bases; unmatched bases: 7. The CDR3: CASELGTVSYEQYF. DNA of the CDR3: TGTGCCAGCGAGCTGGGGACAGTCTCCTACGAGCAGTACTTC.

This clonotype was observed a few times. The chain couples TRBV6-2 or TRBV6-3 to TRBJ1-2, with D possibly matching TRBD1 (6 bases). Germline V gene data show CDR1 as MNHEY and CDR2 as SVGEGT. Trimming pared 6 bases from V and 7 bases from J, leaving 15 bases between. CDR3 length: 13 residues. In DNA form, the CDR3 reads TGTGCCAGCAGGAACGACAGGACCGGTGGCTACACCTTC. Encoded protein: CASRNDRTGGYTF.

Notes on this clonotype: This clone may be a read error of a much larger clone one base away. This chain links TRBV4-3 with TRBJ2-5; 8 bases are a match to TRBD2. The end of the DNA is better explained by TRBJ2-7, so the J call may be wrong. This CDR3 has 16 amino acids. Germline CDR1 is LGHNA and CDR2 is YSLEER. In DNA, the CDR3 is TGCGCCAGCAACCAAGCCCGGACGGGGGGGGTCTACGAGCAGTACTTC. This sequence encodes CASNQARTGGVYEQYF.

This clonotype was observed a handful of times. The chain combines TRBV20-1 with TRBJ2-5; possible D gene TRBD2, 5 bases. V shed 6 bases and J shed 2 bases, with 13 bases lying between them. Germline V gene sequence: CDR1 DFQATT, CDR2 SNEGSKA (reference sequence). The CDR3 length is 13 residues. The CDR3 DNA follows: TGCAGTGCCACTCTGACGGGACAAGAGACCCAGTACTTC. Residues: CSATLTGQETQYF.

For this clonotype: This may arise from a read error, as a much more abundant clone is one base away. The chain is built from TRBV6-2 or TRBV6-3 and TRBJ2-1, with 9 bases lining up with TRBD1. Per germline, CDR1 MNHEY and CDR2 SVGEGT. This CDR3 contains 17 residues. In DNA, the CDR3 is TGTGCCAGCAGTTACGCGGGACAGGGTGTTTCCTACAATGGGCAGTTCTTC. Its protein is CASSYAGQGVSYNGQFF.

This clonotype was found a few times. The chain joins TRBV30 to TRBJ2-5; 7 bases match TRBD2. V was pared by 2 bases and J by 9 bases, with 12 bases of the junction left unmatched. The CDR3 loop spans 14 amino acids. CDR1 and CDR2 (germline): GTSNPN, SVGIG (reference sequence). In DNA, the CDR3 is TGTGCCTGGAGTATAGGCGCGGGGGACGAGGCCCAGTACTTC. The encoded protein is CAWSIGAGDEAQYF.

This clonotype came up a few times. This could be a read error, since a much larger clone is one nucleotide away. The chain links TRBV7-9 to TRBJ2-1, with TRBD1 as a possible D gene (5 bases). The CDR3 has 12 residues. The V gene lost 3 bases and the J gene lost 13 bases, with 13 bases spanning the gap. From germline, CDR1 is SEHNR and CDR2 FQNEAQ (reference sequence). The CDR3 protein is CASSLQGMTQFF. CDR3 sequence (DNA): TGTGCCAGCAGCTTGCAGGGTATGACCCAGTTCTTC.

In this sample, this clonotype turned up many times. V is TRBV7-2 and J is TRBJ1-1; tentative D call: TRBD1 (6 bases). Germline-derived CDR1 and CDR2 are SGHTA and FQGNSA. The CDR3 extends over 14 amino acids. The germline V and J ends were trimmed by 3 bases and 8 bases, with 16 bases remaining between them. The CDR3 DNA follows: TGTGCCAGCAGCTTGGGGGGCCCCGGAAAAGAAGCTTTCTTT. This translates into CASSLGGPGKEAFF.

V and J are TRBV30 and TRBJ2-3, with D possibly being TRBD2 (5 bases). This CDR3 region has 13 residues. The germline gives CDR1 GTSNPN, CDR2 SVGIG (reference sequence). Trimming removed 4 bases at V and 2 bases at J, with 10 bases between. The CDR3 loop is CAWKRGNTDTQYF. The CDR3 nucleotides are TGTGCCTGGAAACGGGGTAACACAGATACGCAGTATTTT.

In regard to this clonotype: A much larger clone lies one base from this, so it may be a read error. J is TRBJ1-4 and V is TRBV5-5, with 9 bases identical to TRBD1. This CDR3 contains 16 residues. The germline V gene encodes CDR1 SGHKS and CDR2 YYEKEE (reference sequence). CDR3 residues: CASSAFPGQGNEKRFF. The CDR3, as DNA: TGTGCCAGCAGCGCGTTTCCGGGACAGGGTAATGAAAAACGGTTTTTT.

This clonotype showed up many times. The gene calls are TRBV9 and TRBJ1-2, with 7 bases fitting TRBD1. Looked up from germline, CDR1 is SGDLS and CDR2 is YYNGEE. CDR3 length equals 13 residues. V dropped 4 bases and J dropped 7; count of bases not matched to a gene: 7. CDR3 loop: CASSQTGNAGYTF. For the CDR3, the DNA is TGTGCCAGCAGCCAGACAGGGAACGCTGGCTACACCTTC.

This clonotype has at least ten counts. The rearrangement uses TRBV4-3 and TRBJ2-3, with TRBD2 as a possible D gene (5 bases). The CDR3 runs 18 residues. V lost 0 bases to trimming and J lost 4 bases, with 20 bases between them. Per germline, CDR1 LGHNA and CDR2 YSLEER. The chain's CDR3 is CASSQDEPETRLADTQYF. CDR3 nucleotides: TGCGCCAGCAGCCAAGATGAACCCGAAACTAGGCTGGCAGATACGCAGTATTTT.

V is TRBV18 and J is TRBJ1-2; D remains unclear. The germline gives CDR1 KGHSH, CDR2 LQKENI. The CDR3 is 14 residues long. V was trimmed by 0 bases and J by 6 bases, leaving 11 bases between them. Written as DNA, the CDR3 is TGTGCCAGCTCACCACCAGGACGGATCGATGGCTACACCTTC. Translating gives CASSPPGRIDGYTF.

The chain employs TRBV20-1 and TRBJ2-7, with 7 bases matching TRBD1. Trimming removed 1 base from V and 2 bases from J; junction bases left unmatched: 2. Germline CDR1 and CDR2: DFQATT and SNEGSKA (reference sequence). CDR3 length: 13 residues. CDR3 in DNA: TGCAGTGCTAGAGCGCAGGGGGCCTACGAGCAGTACTTC. It is translated as CSARAQGAYEQYF.